This T cell receptor (beta chain) derives from a study of blood T cells in healthy people across ages. The germline V gene has CDR1 SEHNR and CDR2 FQNEAQ (reference sequence). J gave up 7 bases and V 5 bases, and 8 bases lay outside the gene matches. The CDR3 is made up of 14 amino acids. Alongside a J-beta primer mix, a sample-barcoded 5' primer served in a second PCR lasting roughly 7 to 11 cycles. In TCRdb, the 5' RACE reads were re-called with MiXCR into one record per CDR3 protein. The data contain 1.8 million or so distinct CDR3 sequences, approximately 39% of them singletons. This sequence originates from a human donor in good health. The sequencing input was blood. The rearrangement uses TRBV7-9 and TRBJ1-1; 9 nucleotides agree with TRBD1. CDR3 nucleotide sequence: TGTGCCAGCAGCCCCACTAGGGACAGGGTTGAAGCTTTCTTT. Translated, it gives CASSPTRDRVEAFF.